This is a list of T cell receptor beta chains from one sample in a study of blood T cells in healthy people across ages. One entry per CDR3 protein, called by TCRdb with MiXCR from the 5' RACE reads. The repertoire includes roughly 730,000 distinct CDR3 sequences, around 50% of them detected once, and roughly 26% sits in the top ten. Sequencing was done on a sample of blood. The source of these receptors is a man aged 40-55 years in good health. CDR3s include the opening cysteine and the closing phenylalanine or tryptophan. A D gene is named only where the DNA matches it firmly. Where a row states a size, it is once, few, many or the class of an expanded clone; other rows omit it.

abundance: many; j_gene: TRBJ2-5; d_gene: TRBD2; v_gene: TRBV7-2; CDR3aa: CASSLGASGAETQYF; CDR3nt: TGTGCCAGCAGCTTAGGGGCTAGCGGGGCAGAGACCCAGTACTTC
abundance: NA; j_gene: TRBJ1-5; d_gene: NA; v_gene: TRBV28; CDR3aa: CASSPATNSNQPQHF; CDR3nt: TGTGCCAGCAGTCCGGCCACTAATAGCAATCAGCCCCAGCATTTT
abundance: NA; j_gene: TRBJ2-5; d_gene: NA; v_gene: TRBV29-1; CDR3aa: CSVVGVEETQYF; CDR3nt: TGCAGCGTTGTGGGAGTGGAGGAGACCCAGTACTTC
abundance: few; j_gene: TRBJ2-5; d_gene: NA; v_gene: TRBV3-1; CDR3aa: CASSQPAGASQETQYF; CDR3nt: TGTGCCAGCAGCCAACCAGCGGGCGCCTCACAAGAGACCCAGTACTTC
abundance: NA; j_gene: TRBJ2-7; d_gene: TRBD2; v_gene: TRBV7-2; CDR3aa: CASSRIAGGGSGQYF; CDR3nt: TGTGCCAGCAGCCGTATAGCGGGAGGAGGGTCGGGGCAGTACTTC
abundance: NA; j_gene: TRBJ2-1; d_gene: NA; v_gene: TRBV13; CDR3aa: CASSLKKSSYNEQFF; CDR3nt: TGTGCCAGCAGCCTCAAAAAGAGCTCCTACAATGAGCAGTTCTTC
abundance: few; j_gene: TRBJ1-4; d_gene: NA; v_gene: TRBV29-1; CDR3aa: CSVEANEKLFF; CDR3nt: TGCAGCGTTGAAGCTAATGAAAAACTGTTTTTT
abundance: NA; j_gene: TRBJ1-5; d_gene: NA; v_gene: TRBV20-1; CDR3aa: CSASSLNQPQHF; CDR3nt: TGCAGTGCCAGCTCCTTGAATCAGCCCCAGCATTTT
abundance: NA; j_gene: TRBJ2-7; d_gene: NA; v_gene: TRBV29-1; CDR3aa: CSVLNLKDHFLAYEQYF; CDR3nt: TGCAGCGTCCTGAACTTAAAGGACCACTTCCTCGCCTACGAGCAGTACTTC
abundance: few; j_gene: TRBJ2-3; d_gene: NA; v_gene: TRBV28; CDR3aa: CASSPHGGPSTDTQYF; CDR3nt: TGTGCCAGCAGCCCCCATGGGGGCCCTAGCACAGATACGCAGTATTTT
abundance: few; j_gene: TRBJ1-1; d_gene: TRBD1; v_gene: TRBV27; CDR3aa: CASKGGRTGMNTEAFF; CDR3nt: TGTGCCAGCAAGGGGGGCCGGACAGGGATGAACACTGAAGCTTTCTTT
abundance: NA; j_gene: TRBJ1-6; d_gene: NA; v_gene: TRBV21-1; CDR3aa: CASSWGTKDEPYNSPLHF; CDR3nt: TGTGCCAGCAGTTGGGGGACAAAAGATGAGCCCTATAATTCACCCCTCCACTTT
abundance: NA; j_gene: TRBJ1-2; d_gene: TRBD1; v_gene: TRBV7-3; CDR3aa: CASSTSGGAGYTF; CDR3nt: TGTGCCAGCAGCACCTCAGGGGGCGCTGGCTACACCTTC
abundance: few; j_gene: TRBJ2-3; d_gene: TRBD2; v_gene: TRBV29-1; CDR3aa: CSVSGRASDTQYF; CDR3nt: TGCAGCGTTAGTGGGAGGGCCTCAGATACGCAGTATTTT
abundance: NA; j_gene: TRBJ2-4; d_gene: NA; v_gene: TRBV28; CDR3aa: CASSGFVDIQYF; CDR3nt: TGTGCCAGCAGTGGATTTGTCGACATTCAGTACTTC
abundance: NA; j_gene: TRBJ2-5; d_gene: NA; v_gene: TRBV27; CDR3aa: CASGPVDSQETQYF; CDR3nt: TGTGCCAGCGGTCCCGTAGACAGCCAAGAGACCCAGTACTTC
abundance: NA; j_gene: TRBJ2-3; d_gene: NA; v_gene: TRBV20-1; CDR3aa: CSGTVTFGRTDTQYF; CDR3nt: TGCAGTGGAACGGTGACTTTTGGGCGCACAGATACGCAGTATTTT
abundance: NA; j_gene: TRBJ2-5; d_gene: TRBD2; v_gene: TRBV7-2; CDR3aa: CASSLVGGGKQETQYF; CDR3nt: TGTGCCAGCAGCTTAGTAGGCGGGGGGAAACAAGAGACCCAGTACTTC
abundance: NA; j_gene: TRBJ2-5; d_gene: TRBD1; v_gene: TRBV10-3; CDR3aa: CASGRDRGETQYF; CDR3nt: TGTGCCTCCGGCAGGGACAGGGGGGAGACCCAGTACTTC
abundance: few; j_gene: TRBJ2-7; d_gene: TRBD1; v_gene: TRBV7-9; CDR3aa: CASSRRITGTGVDEQYF; CDR3nt: TGTGCCAGCAGCCGGCGGATCACCGGGACAGGGGTAGACGAGCAGTACTTC
abundance: NA; j_gene: TRBJ2-5; d_gene: NA; v_gene: TRBV18; CDR3aa: CASSASLHAGNQETQYF; CDR3nt: TGTGCCAGCTCAGCATCCCTCCATGCGGGGAACCAAGAGACCCAGTACTTC
abundance: NA; j_gene: TRBJ2-1; d_gene: TRBD1; v_gene: TRBV20-1; CDR3aa: CSAPPFAGTGDSSYNEQFF; CDR3nt: TGCAGTGCCCCCCCCTTCGCGGGGACAGGGGATTCATCCTACAATGAGCAGTTCTTC
abundance: few; j_gene: TRBJ2-7; d_gene: TRBD1; v_gene: TRBV27; CDR3aa: CASSSIRRDRGLYEQYF; CDR3nt: TGTGCCAGCAGTTCTATACGCAGGGACAGGGGATTGTACGAGCAGTACTTC
abundance: NA; j_gene: TRBJ2-1; d_gene: TRBD2; v_gene: TRBV7-2; CDR3aa: CASSSAAGDTYEQFF; CDR3nt: TGTGCCAGCAGCTCAGCAGCGGGAGATACATATGAGCAGTTCTTC
abundance: NA; j_gene: TRBJ2-5; d_gene: NA; v_gene: TRBV7-2; CDR3aa: CASRPYGDQETQYF; CDR3nt: TGTGCCAGCCGACCGTACGGGGACCAAGAGACCCAGTACTTC
abundance: NA; j_gene: TRBJ2-7; d_gene: NA; v_gene: TRBV18; CDR3aa: CASSEADEQYF; CDR3nt: TGTGCCAGTAGCGAAGCGGACGAGCAGTACTTC
abundance: NA; j_gene: TRBJ1-1; d_gene: NA; v_gene: TRBV6-2/TRBV6-3; CDR3aa: CASLADTRGIWSTEAFF; CDR3nt: TGTGCCAGCCTCGCCGATACCAGGGGCATCTGGAGCACTGAAGCTTTCTTT
abundance: NA; j_gene: TRBJ2-7; d_gene: TRBD1; v_gene: TRBV4-1; CDR3aa: CASSQDGPPDRADSYEQYF; CDR3nt: TGCGCCAGCAGCCAAGATGGGCCCCCCGACAGGGCGGACTCCTACGAGCAGTACTTC
abundance: NA; j_gene: TRBJ2-7; d_gene: NA; v_gene: TRBV4-3; CDR3aa: CASKGGVSPYEQYF; CDR3nt: TGCGCCAGCAAAGGCGGGGTGAGCCCCTACGAGCAGTACTTC
abundance: NA; j_gene: TRBJ2-7; d_gene: NA; v_gene: TRBV7-2; CDR3aa: CASSVRTSSYEQYF; CDR3nt: TGTGCCAGCAGCGTCCGGACAAGCTCCTACGAGCAGTACTTC
abundance: NA; j_gene: TRBJ1-2; d_gene: TRBD1; v_gene: TRBV9; CDR3aa: CASSADRGPGYTF; CDR3nt: TGTGCCAGCAGCGCCGACAGGGGGCCTGGCTACACCTTC
abundance: NA; j_gene: TRBJ2-3; d_gene: NA; v_gene: TRBV20-1; CDR3aa: CSAPRSTDTQYF; CDR3nt: TGCAGTGCCCCGAGGAGCACAGATACGCAGTATTTT
abundance: NA; j_gene: TRBJ1-6; d_gene: NA; v_gene: TRBV20-1; CDR3aa: CSARDGTGQGRSPLHF; CDR3nt: TGCAGTGCTAGGGATGGTACGGGACAAGGCCGGTCACCCCTCCACTTT
abundance: NA; j_gene: TRBJ1-2; d_gene: TRBD1; v_gene: TRBV20-1; CDR3aa: CSADQGARGYTF; CDR3nt: TGCAGTGCTGACCAGGGGGCTAGGGGCTACACCTTC
abundance: NA; j_gene: TRBJ2-5; d_gene: TRBD1; v_gene: TRBV29-1; CDR3aa: CSVEPGTGVYNEQYF; CDR3nt: TGCAGCGTTGAGCCCGGGACAGGGGTATACAATGAGCAGTACTTC
abundance: NA; j_gene: TRBJ2-5; d_gene: NA; v_gene: TRBV20-1; CDR3aa: CSAPKGFRGETQYF; CDR3nt: TGCAGTGCTCCCAAGGGCTTTCGCGGAGAGACCCAGTACTTC
abundance: NA; j_gene: TRBJ2-7; d_gene: NA; v_gene: TRBV28; CDR3aa: CASLGGSYNEQYF; CDR3nt: TGTGCCAGTCTGGGGGGCTCCTACAATGAGCAGTACTTC
abundance: few; j_gene: TRBJ2-1; d_gene: NA; v_gene: TRBV7-2; CDR3aa: CASSPRGYNEQFF; CDR3nt: TGTGCCAGCAGCCCTCGGGGGTACAATGAGCAGTTCTTC